This TCR beta chain was captured in a study of blood T cell repertoires in COVID-19. As for the study in general: The analysed material was cDNA or gDNA that came from T cells, B-cell-depleted T cells, or PBMCs.

The CDR3 extends over 15 amino acids. Germline CDR1 reads MNHEY; CDR2 reads SVGAGI. J lost 6 bases, V lost 6 bases, and 7 bases had no gene match. Measured with immunoSEQ multiplex PCR; TCRdb has only the in-frame clones, and not every one. There are some 150,000 clones in the sample; roughly 82% occur only once, and about 7.8% lies in the top ten. Sequenced sample: peripheral blood. The origin of this receptor is a woman in her forties or fifties in a cohort sampled during active or convalescent COVID-19. The genes are TRBV6-5 and TRBJ2-3, with 12 nucleotides matching TRBD2. The CDR3 DNA reads TGTGCCAGCAGCTCGACTAGCGGGGGCCCGGATACGCAGTATTTT. It yields the protein CASSSTSGGPDTQYF.